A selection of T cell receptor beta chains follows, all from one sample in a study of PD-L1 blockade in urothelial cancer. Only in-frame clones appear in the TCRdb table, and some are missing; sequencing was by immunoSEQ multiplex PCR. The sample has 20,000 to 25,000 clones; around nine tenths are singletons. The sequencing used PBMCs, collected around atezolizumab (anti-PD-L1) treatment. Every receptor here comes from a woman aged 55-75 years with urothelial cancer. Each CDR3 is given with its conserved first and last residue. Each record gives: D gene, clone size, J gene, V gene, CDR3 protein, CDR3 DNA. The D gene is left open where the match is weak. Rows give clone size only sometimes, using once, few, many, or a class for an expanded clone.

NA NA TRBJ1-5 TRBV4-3 CASSQQENQPQHF TGCGCCAGCAGCCAGCAAGAGAATCAGCCCCAGCATTTT
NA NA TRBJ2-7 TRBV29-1 CSVVGRPTEQYF TGCAGCGTTGTGGGCCGCCCGACCGAGCAGTACTTC
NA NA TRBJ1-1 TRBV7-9 CASSPVGGLGSNTEAFF TGTGCCAGCAGCCCCGTGGGAGGCCTGGGGTCGAACACTGAAGCTTTCTTT
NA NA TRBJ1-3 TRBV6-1 CATDKGGSGNTIYF TGTGCCACCGACAAAGGGGGTTCTGGAAACACCATATATTTT
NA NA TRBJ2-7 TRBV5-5 CASSWGEGGYEQYF TGTGCCAGCAGCTGGGGTGAGGGGGGGTACGAGCAGTACTTC
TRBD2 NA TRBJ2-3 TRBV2 CASSTDSASGRVTDTQYF TGTGCCAGCAGTACAGACTCAGCTAGCGGGAGGGTTACAGATACGCAGTATTTT
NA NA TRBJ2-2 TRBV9 CASSPARIESELFF TGTGCCAGCAGCCCCGCTAGGATCGAGTCGGAGCTGTTTTTT
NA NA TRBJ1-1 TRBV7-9 CASSLMGSGGEAFF TGTGCCAGCAGCTTAATGGGGTCCGGAGGTGAAGCTTTCTTT
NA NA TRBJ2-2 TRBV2 CASKAENTGELFF TGTGCCAGCAAGGCGGAGAACACCGGGGAGCTGTTTTTT
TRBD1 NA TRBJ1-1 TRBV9 CASSEGQRNTEAFF TGTGCCAGCAGCGAGGGACAGAGGAACACTGAAGCTTTCTTT
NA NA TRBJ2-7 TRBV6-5 CASSRSGTSYEQYF TGTGCCAGCAGTCGAAGCGGAACCTCCTACGAGCAGTACTTC
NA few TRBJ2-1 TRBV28 CASSLNEQFF TGTGCCAGCAGTCTAAATGAGCAGTTCTTC
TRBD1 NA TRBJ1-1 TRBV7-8 CASSRDLWTGGNTEAFF TGTGCCAGCAGCCGTGACTTATGGACAGGGGGCAACACTGAAGCTTTCTTT
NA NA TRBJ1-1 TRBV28 CASSLGGSTEAFF TGTGCCAGCAGTTTGGGAGGAAGTACTGAAGCTTTCTTT
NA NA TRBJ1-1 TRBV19 CASSGGGWGTEAFF TGTGCCAGTAGTGGGGGAGGATGGGGCACTGAAGCTTTCTTT
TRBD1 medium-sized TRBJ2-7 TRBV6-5 CASSSPGQGVYEQYF TGTGCCAGCAGTTCGCCGGGACAGGGGGTTTACGAGCAGTACTTC
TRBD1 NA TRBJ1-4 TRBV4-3 CASSQGYRGGELTNEKLFF TGCGCCAGCAGCCAAGGTTACAGGGGTGGAGAGTTAACTAATGAAAAACTGTTTTTT
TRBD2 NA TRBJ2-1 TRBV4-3 CASSQRPAGALAGGPGEQFF TGCGCCAGCAGCCAACGCCCGGCAGGAGCCCTAGCGGGGGGGCCTGGTGAGCAGTTCTTC
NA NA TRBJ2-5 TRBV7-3 CASTEGYGEKETQYF TGTGCCAGCACCGAGGGCTACGGGGAGAAGGAGACCCAGTACTTC
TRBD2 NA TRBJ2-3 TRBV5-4 CASSLGLASGGRYTDTQYF TGTGCCAGCAGCTTGGGGTTGGCTAGCGGGGGCCGATACACAGATACGCAGTATTTT
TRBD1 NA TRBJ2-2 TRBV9 CASSGGQGANTGELFF TGTGCCAGCAGCGGCGGACAGGGGGCGAACACCGGGGAGCTGTTTTTT
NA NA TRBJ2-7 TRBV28 CASSSPGQLYEQYF TGTGCCAGCAGTTCCCCTGGACAGCTCTACGAGCAGTACTTC
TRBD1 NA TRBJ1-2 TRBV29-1 CSVDWVGGISGYTF TGCAGCGTTGATTGGGTAGGGGGCATATCTGGCTACACCTTC
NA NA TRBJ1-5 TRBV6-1 CASNNRNQPQHF TGTGCCAGCAACAACAGAAATCAGCCCCAGCATTTT
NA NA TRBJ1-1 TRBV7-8 CASSTEWSGFMNTEAFF TGTGCCAGCAGCACCGAGTGGTCAGGGTTTATGAACACTGAAGCTTTCTTT
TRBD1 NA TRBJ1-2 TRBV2 CASSESDRVRTF TGTGCCAGCAGTGAATCAGACAGGGTTCGCACCTTC
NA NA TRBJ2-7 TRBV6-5 CASSYSSGLSSYEQYF TGTGCCAGCAGTTACTCATCGGGACTTAGCTCCTACGAGCAGTACTTC
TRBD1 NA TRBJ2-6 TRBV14 CASSQMTGGAGANVLTF TGTGCCAGCAGTCAGATGACAGGGGGCGCTGGGGCCAACGTCCTGACTTTC
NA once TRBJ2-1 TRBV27 CASISREEQFF TGTGCCAGCATTTCCCGGGAGGAGCAGTTCTTC
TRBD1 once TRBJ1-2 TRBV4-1 CASSPRTGTTNYGYTF TGCGCCAGCAGCCCCCGGACAGGGACCACTAACTATGGCTACACCTTC
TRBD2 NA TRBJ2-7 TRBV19 CASGLAREQYF TGTGCCAGTGGACTAGCGCGCGAGCAGTACTTC
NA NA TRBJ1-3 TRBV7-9 CASSFESGNTIYF TGTGCCAGCAGCTTCGAGAGCGGAAACACCATATATTTT
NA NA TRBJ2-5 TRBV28 CASSLFTGFQETQYF TGTGCCAGCAGTTTATTTACGGGTTTCCAAGAGACCCAGTACTTC
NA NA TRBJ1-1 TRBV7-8 CASSLRTPRNEAFF TGTGCCAGCAGCTTAAGGACACCCCGGAATGAAGCTTTCTTT
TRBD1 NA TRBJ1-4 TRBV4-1 CASSQGLQQGALHEKLFF TGCGCCAGCAGCCAAGGCCTACAACAGGGGGCCCTACATGAAAAACTGTTTTTT
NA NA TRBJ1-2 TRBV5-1 CASSLGSALDGYTF TGCGCCAGCAGCTTGGGCAGTGCTTTGGATGGCTACACCTTC
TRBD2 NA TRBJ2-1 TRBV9 CASSVGQLAGGYNEQFF TGTGCCAGCAGCGTAGGGCAACTAGCGGGAGGTTATAATGAGCAGTTCTTC
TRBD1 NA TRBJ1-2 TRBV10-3 CATIGTQGQGYTF TGTGCCACCATAGGGACGCAGGGACAGGGCTACACCTTC
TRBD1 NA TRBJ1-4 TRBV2 CASNPPGQINEKLFF TGTGCCAGCAATCCGCCGGGACAGATTAATGAAAAACTGTTTTTT
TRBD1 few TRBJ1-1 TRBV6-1 CASSPIRDRVLAFF TGTGCCAGCAGCCCAATTCGTGACAGGGTGTTGGCTTTCTTT
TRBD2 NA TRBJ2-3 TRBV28 CASSLESGVTDTQYF TGTGCCAGCAGTTTAGAAAGCGGGGTCACAGATACGCAGTATTTT
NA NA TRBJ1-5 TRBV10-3 CAISEDSLNQPQHF TGTGCCATCAGTGAGGACAGTCTCAATCAGCCCCAGCATTTT
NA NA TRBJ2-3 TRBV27 CASSPSGTDTQYF TGTGCCAGCAGCCCATCGGGGACAGATACGCAGTATTTT
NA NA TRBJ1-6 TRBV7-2 CASSPDYNSPLHF TGTGCCAGCAGTCCAGATTATAATTCACCCCTCCACTTT
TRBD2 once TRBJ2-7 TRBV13 CASSLIQGLGLPGEQYF TGTGCCAGCAGCTTGATTCAAGGACTAGGACTGCCTGGGGAGCAGTACTTC
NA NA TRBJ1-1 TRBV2 CASSYRAVATEAFF TGTGCCAGCAGTTACAGGGCCGTGGCCACGGAAGCTTTCTTT
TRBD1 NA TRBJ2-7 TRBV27 CASSPGQVTRDRIYEQYF TGTGCCAGCAGCCCCGGCCAGGTTACTCGGGACAGAATCTACGAGCAGTACTTC
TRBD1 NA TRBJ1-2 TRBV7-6 CASSQGGRTGVSGYTF TGTGCCAGCAGCCAGGGGGGGCGGACAGGGGTTTCTGGCTACACCTTC
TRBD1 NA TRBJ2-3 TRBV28 CASSILQGAKWYF TGTGCCAGCAGTATTCTTCAGGGGGCAAAGTGGTATTTT
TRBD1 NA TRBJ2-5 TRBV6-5 CASSYRTGERETQYF TGTGCCAGCAGTTACCGGACAGGGGAGAGAGAGACCCAGTACTTC
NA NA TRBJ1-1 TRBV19 CASSIMAGTPNTEAFF TGTGCCAGTAGTATTATGGCTGGCACACCGAACACTGAAGCTTTCTTT
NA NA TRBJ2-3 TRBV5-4 CASSRDWRDTDTQYF TGTGCCAGCAGTCGGGACTGGAGAGACACAGATACGCAGTATTTT
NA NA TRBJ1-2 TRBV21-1 CASSQGDNYGYTF TGTGCCAGCAGTCAGGGGGACAACTATGGCTACACCTTC
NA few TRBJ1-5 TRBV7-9 CASSSGRLNQPQHF TGTGCCAGCAGCTCGGGAAGATTGAATCAGCCCCAGCATTTT
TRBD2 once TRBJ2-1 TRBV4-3 CASSLTIGTSGRNEQFF TGCGCCAGCAGCCTAACCATCGGGACTAGCGGGAGGAATGAGCAGTTCTTC
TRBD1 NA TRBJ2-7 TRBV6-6 CASTYGQGPYEQYF TGTGCCAGCACCTATGGACAGGGGCCGTACGAGCAGTACTTC
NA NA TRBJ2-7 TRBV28 CASRLTGTYEQYF TGTGCCAGCAGGTTGACAGGCACCTACGAGCAGTACTTC